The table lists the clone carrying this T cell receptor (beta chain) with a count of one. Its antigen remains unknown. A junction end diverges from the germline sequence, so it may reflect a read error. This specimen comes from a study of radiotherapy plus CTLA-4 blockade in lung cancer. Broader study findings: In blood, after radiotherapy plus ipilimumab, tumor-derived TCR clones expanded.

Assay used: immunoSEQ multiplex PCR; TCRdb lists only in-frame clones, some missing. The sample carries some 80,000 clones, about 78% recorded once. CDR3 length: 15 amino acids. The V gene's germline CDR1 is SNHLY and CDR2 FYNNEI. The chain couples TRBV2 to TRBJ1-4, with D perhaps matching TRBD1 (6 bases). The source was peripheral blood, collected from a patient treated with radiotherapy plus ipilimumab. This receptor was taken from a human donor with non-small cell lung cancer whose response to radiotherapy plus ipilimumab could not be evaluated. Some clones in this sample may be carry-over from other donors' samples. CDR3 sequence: CASSEDRGANEKLFF. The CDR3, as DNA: TGTGCCAGCAGTGAAGATCGGGGGGCTAACGAAAAACTGTTTTTT.